This T cell receptor (beta chain) was sequenced for a study of blood T cell repertoires in COVID-19. Across the whole study: Samples taken during acute and convalescent COVID-19 were collected in the United States, Italy and Spain. In each case, the material was cDNA or gDNA derived from T cells, B-cell-depleted T cells, or PBMCs.

The CDR3 extends over 15 amino acids. Germline assignment: CDR1 MNHEY and CDR2 SMNVEV (reference sequence). V was pared by 4 bases and J by 4 bases, with 16 bases between. In the source study's methods: Amplified reference gene primers provided the basis for estimating nucleated cell counts. The method was immunoSEQ multiplex PCR; TCRdb's version includes in-frame clones alone and lacks a portion of them. V and J calls and clone size come straight from that table; D and trimming were deduced from the DNA. The table shows fewer than 150,000 clones, with around nine tenths occurring only once. In its sample, this clone was seen once.

Sequencing was done on a sample of peripheral blood. The chain carries TRBV27 and TRBJ1-1; a possible D gene is TRBD1 (6 bases). This sequence originates from a woman in her thirties or forties with acute or convalescent COVID-19. This CDR3 is CASSYQTGSSTEAFF. As DNA, the CDR3 is TGTGCCAGCAGTTACCAAACAGGGTCTAGCACTGAAGCTTTCTTT.